The rows below give T cell receptor beta chains drawn from one sample of a study of T-cell memory formation after mild COVID-19. TCRdb recomputed calls from the 5' RACE reads with MiXCR, one row per CDR3 protein. The repertoire holds more than 300,000 distinct CDR3 sequences, with 13% to 15% as singletons. Input material: PBMCs or a T cell subset sorted from them (not recorded which). The receptors were sampled from a man aged 18 to 35 who had mild COVID-19 (a few samples of this study predate the infection). Cell type and time point are not known. Each CDR3 is given with its conserved first and last residue. The D gene is left open where the match is weak. The size of a clone is reported for some rows only, either as once, few or many, or as a class for expanded clones.

clone_size: few
d_call: TRBD2
v_call: TRBV3-1
cdr3_length: 16
j_call: TRBJ2-3
cdr3_aa: CASSQGSARGADTQYF
cdr3_nt: TGTGCCAGCAGCCAAGGCTCTGCACGGGGGGCAGATACGCAGTATTTT

clone_size: once
d_call: NA
v_call: TRBV27
cdr3_length: 14
j_call: TRBJ1-6
cdr3_aa: CASSLYLDNSPLHF
cdr3_nt: TGTGCCAGCAGTTTATACCTGGATAATTCACCCCTCCACTTT

clone_size: NA
d_call: NA
v_call: TRBV11-2
cdr3_length: 15
j_call: TRBJ2-4
cdr3_aa: CASSLNRGGGNIQYF
cdr3_nt: TGTGCCAGCAGCTTAAATCGTGGCGGAGGGAACATTCAGTACTTC

clone_size: NA
d_call: NA
v_call: TRBV7-9
cdr3_length: 14
j_call: TRBJ2-3
cdr3_aa: CATLLGLAPDTQYF
cdr3_nt: TGTGCCACCCTGCTGGGTTTAGCCCCAGATACGCAGTATTTT

clone_size: NA
d_call: NA
v_call: TRBV6-2/TRBV6-3
cdr3_length: 12
j_call: TRBJ2-3
cdr3_aa: CASSTIPDTQYF
cdr3_nt: TGTGCCAGCAGTACTATTCCAGATACGCAGTATTTT

clone_size: NA
d_call: TRBD2
v_call: TRBV15
cdr3_length: 17
j_call: TRBJ2-3
cdr3_aa: CATSRVGLAGFTDTQYF
cdr3_nt: TGTGCCACCAGCAGAGTCGGACTAGCGGGGTTCACAGATACGCAGTATTTT

clone_size: many
d_call: NA
v_call: TRBV5-1
cdr3_length: 15
j_call: TRBJ2-3
cdr3_aa: CASSPLFGGTDTQYF
cdr3_nt: TGCGCCAGCAGCCCGTTGTTTGGGGGCACAGATACGCAGTATTTT

clone_size: NA
d_call: TRBD2
v_call: TRBV24-1
cdr3_length: 18
j_call: TRBJ2-5
cdr3_aa: CATSDPGGTVPYQETQYF
cdr3_nt: TGTGCCACCAGTGATCCGGGAGGGACTGTACCTTACCAAGAGACCCAGTACTTC

clone_size: few
d_call: NA
v_call: TRBV12-3/TRBV12-4
cdr3_length: 17
j_call: TRBJ2-2
cdr3_aa: CASSPVEGGLDGGELFF
cdr3_nt: TGTGCCAGCAGCCCTGTCGAGGGGGGGCTTGATGGCGGGGAGCTGTTTTTT

clone_size: many
d_call: TRBD2
v_call: TRBV20-1
cdr3_length: 14
j_call: TRBJ2-3
cdr3_aa: CSARLGGGTDTQYF
cdr3_nt: TGCAGTGCTAGATTGGGGGGGGGCACAGATACGCAGTATTTT

clone_size: once
d_call: TRBD2
v_call: TRBV5-4
cdr3_length: 14
j_call: TRBJ2-1
cdr3_aa: CASSWLAGNNEQFF
cdr3_nt: TGTGCCAGCAGCTGGCTAGCGGGGAACAATGAGCAGTTCTTC

clone_size: few
d_call: TRBD1
v_call: TRBV2
cdr3_length: 15
j_call: TRBJ2-4
cdr3_aa: CASTVTGGRQNIQYF
cdr3_nt: TGTGCCAGCACCGTAACAGGGGGCCGGCAAAACATTCAGTACTTC

clone_size: NA
d_call: NA
v_call: TRBV28
cdr3_length: 16
j_call: TRBJ1-5
cdr3_aa: CASSLGLHGSNQPQHF
cdr3_nt: TGTGCCAGCAGTTTAGGGTTGCACGGGAGCAATCAGCCCCAGCATTTT

clone_size: few
d_call: NA
v_call: TRBV24-1
cdr3_length: 14
j_call: TRBJ2-2
cdr3_aa: CATSDYGNTGELFF
cdr3_nt: TGTGCCACCAGTGATTACGGGAACACCGGGGAGCTGTTTTTT

clone_size: few
d_call: TRBD1
v_call: TRBV7-9
cdr3_length: 15
j_call: TRBJ2-3
cdr3_aa: CASSPGQGVADTQYF
cdr3_nt: TGTGCCAGCAGCCCAGGTCAGGGGGTGGCAGATACGCAGTATTTT

clone_size: few
d_call: NA
v_call: TRBV24-1
cdr3_length: 16
j_call: TRBJ2-2
cdr3_aa: CATSDPSGPSTGELFF
cdr3_nt: TGTGCCACCAGTGACCCATCAGGGCCATCCACCGGGGAGCTGTTTTTT

clone_size: NA
d_call: TRBD2
v_call: TRBV7-9
cdr3_length: 15
j_call: TRBJ2-1
cdr3_aa: CASSLEWISGGEQFF
cdr3_nt: TGTGCCAGCAGCTTAGAATGGATTAGCGGGGGTGAGCAGTTCTTC

clone_size: NA
d_call: TRBD2
v_call: TRBV18
cdr3_length: 16
j_call: TRBJ2-5
cdr3_aa: CASSPSPGTSGETQYF
cdr3_nt: TGTGCCAGCTCACCCTCCCCCGGGACTAGCGGCGAGACCCAGTACTTC

clone_size: NA
d_call: NA
v_call: TRBV11-2
cdr3_length: 14
j_call: TRBJ2-5
cdr3_aa: CASSSWTWEGTQYF
cdr3_nt: TGTGCCAGCAGCTCCTGGACTTGGGAAGGGACCCAGTACTTC

clone_size: few
d_call: TRBD1
v_call: TRBV12-3/TRBV12-4
cdr3_length: 13
j_call: TRBJ1-2
cdr3_aa: CASSLGDRAGYTF
cdr3_nt: TGTGCCAGCAGTTTAGGGGACAGGGCTGGCTACACCTTC

clone_size: few
d_call: NA
v_call: TRBV7-2
cdr3_length: 15
j_call: TRBJ2-5
cdr3_aa: CASSAGYLAAETQYF
cdr3_nt: TGTGCCAGCAGCGCAGGGTACCTTGCGGCAGAGACCCAGTACTTC

clone_size: few
d_call: TRBD1
v_call: TRBV25-1
cdr3_length: 15
j_call: TRBJ1-4
cdr3_aa: CASSYPAGGPEKLFF
cdr3_nt: TGTGCCAGCAGTTATCCCGCAGGGGGGCCGGAAAAACTGTTTTTT